This T cell receptor (beta chain) was documented in a study of T cell repertoires in cytomegalovirus infection. TCRdb analysed the reads with MiXCR anew, one entry per CDR3 protein. The data show approximately 280,000 distinct CDR3 sequences, 22% seen once. Study-wide points: Across the ex vivo response, the dominant clonotypes were HLA-C-restricted CMV-specific TCR beta clonotypes.

This CDR3 is built from 13 residues. Looked up from germline, CDR1 is SGHTA and CDR2 is FQGNSA. Trimming pared 5 bases from V and 8 bases from J, leaving 13 bases between. With respect to this clonotype: The target antigen is unknown.

This rearrangement joins TRBV7-2 to TRBJ2-1; no definite D call. The sample consisted of cultured PBMCs, taken from culture after CMV antigen stimulation. The sequence derives from a human donor in good health (CMV status not recorded). Some clones in this sample may be carry-over from other donors' samples. CDR3 in DNA: TGTGCCAGCAGCGGCACCAGTCGCGATGAGCAGTTCTTC. Amino acids: CASSGTSRDEQFF.